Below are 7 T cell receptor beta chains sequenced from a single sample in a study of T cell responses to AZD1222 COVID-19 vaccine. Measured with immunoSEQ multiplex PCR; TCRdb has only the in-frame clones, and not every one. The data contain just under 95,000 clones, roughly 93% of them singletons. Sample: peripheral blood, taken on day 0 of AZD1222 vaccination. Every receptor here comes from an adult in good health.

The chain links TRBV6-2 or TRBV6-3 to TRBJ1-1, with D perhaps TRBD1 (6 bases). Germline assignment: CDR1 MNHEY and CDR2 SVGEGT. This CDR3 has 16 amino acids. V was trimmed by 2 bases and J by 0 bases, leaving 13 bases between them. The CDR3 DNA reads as TGTGCCAGCAGTTACAAGACAGGCTTTATGAACACTGAAGCTTTCTTT. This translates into CASSYKTGFMNTEAFF.

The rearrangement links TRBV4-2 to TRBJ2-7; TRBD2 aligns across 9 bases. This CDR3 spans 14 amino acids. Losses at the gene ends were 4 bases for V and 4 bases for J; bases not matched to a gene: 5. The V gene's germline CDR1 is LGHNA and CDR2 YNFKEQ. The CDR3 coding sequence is TGTGCCAGCAGCCTGCGGGGGGGCACTTACGAGCAGTACTTC. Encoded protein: CASSLRGGTYEQYF.

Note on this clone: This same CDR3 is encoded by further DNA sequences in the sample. CDR3 region: CASSLQGNTEAFF. The CDR3, as DNA: TGTGCCAGCAGCCTCCAGGGGAACACTGAAGCTTTCTTT. The gene calls are TRBV11-2 and TRBJ1-1; possibly TRBD1 for D (5 bases). The length of the CDR3 is 13 residues. Between the trimmed V and J ends, which lost 5 bases and 1 base, there was a span of 8 bases. The germline CDR1 and CDR2 sequences are SGHAT and FQNNGV.

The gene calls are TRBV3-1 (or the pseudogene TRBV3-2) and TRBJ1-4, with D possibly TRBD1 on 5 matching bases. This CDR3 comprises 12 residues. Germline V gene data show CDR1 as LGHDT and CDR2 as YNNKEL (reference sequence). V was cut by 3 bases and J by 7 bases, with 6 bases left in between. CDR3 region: CASSQGGEKLFF. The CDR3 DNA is TGTGCCAGCAGCCAGGGGGGTGAAAAACTGTTTTTT.

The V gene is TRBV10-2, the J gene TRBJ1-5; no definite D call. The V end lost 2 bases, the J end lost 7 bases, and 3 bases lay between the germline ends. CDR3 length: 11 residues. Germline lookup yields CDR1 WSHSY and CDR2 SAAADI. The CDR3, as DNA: TGCGCCAGCAGTGAGGGACAGCCCCAGCATTTT. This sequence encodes CASSEGQPQHF.

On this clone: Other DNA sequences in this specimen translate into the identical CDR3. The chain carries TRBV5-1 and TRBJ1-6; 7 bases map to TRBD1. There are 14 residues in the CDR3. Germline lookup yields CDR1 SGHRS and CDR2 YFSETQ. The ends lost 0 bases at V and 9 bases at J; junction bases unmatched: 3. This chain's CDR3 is CASSLGQGGSPLHF. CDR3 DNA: TGCGCCAGCAGCTTGGGACAGGGAGGTTCACCCCTCCACTTT.

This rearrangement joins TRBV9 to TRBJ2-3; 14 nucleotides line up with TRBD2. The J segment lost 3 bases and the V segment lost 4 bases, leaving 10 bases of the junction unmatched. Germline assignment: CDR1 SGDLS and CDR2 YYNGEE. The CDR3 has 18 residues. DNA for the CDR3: TGTGCCAGCAGCAACAGTTTCGGACTAGCGGGGGGAACAGATACGCAGTATTTT. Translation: CASSNSFGLAGGTDTQYF.